These 30 T cell receptor beta chains were sequenced from one sample in a study of blood T cell repertoires in COVID-19 (dated by TCRdb to about 2020). Receptors were amplified or captured by the immunoSEQ multiplex PCR assay. Drawn from immuneACCESS, this table holds only the in-frame rearrangements with V and J called that TCRdb kept. Clones are partly lost; checked studies trace under half to an unresolved V gene and leave the rest unexplained. A total of 150,000 to 200,000 clones appear in this sample, 88% of them only once. The top ten clones comprise less than 5.5% of the sample. Sequencing was done on a sample of peripheral blood. These receptor sequences come from a human donor in a cohort sampled during active COVID-19.

For the CDR3, the DNA is TGCGCCAGCAGTGAGTCGGAAGGGGTCGGCTACACCTTC. As protein: CASSESEGVGYTF. The chain employs TRBV10-1 and TRBJ1-2; tentatively, D is TRBD1 (5 bases). The V gene's germline CDR1 is WNHNN and CDR2 SYGVQD (reference sequence). V was pared by 0 bases and J by 8 bases, with 10 bases between. This CDR3 region has 13 residues.

V usage is TRBV28 and J usage is TRBJ1-4; the D is unclear. The CDR3 is made up of 15 amino acids. V was clipped by 8 bases and J by 0 bases, with 13 bases between them. Germline CDR1 is MDHEN and CDR2 is SYDVKM. The CDR3 nucleotides are TGTGCCAGCGGCCACGAGGAGGCAACTAATGAAAAACTGTTTTTT. Its translation is CASGHEEATNEKLFF.

This chain uses TRBV7-2 with TRBJ2-4; the D gene is possibly TRBD2 (5 bases). CDR3 length: 18 residues. Trimming took off 3 bases at V and 3 bases at J, with 21 bases between the two ends. The germline CDR1 and CDR2 sequences are SGHTA and FQGNSA. The CDR3 here is CASSFSAATPGYKNIQYF. The CDR3 DNA reads as TGTGCCAGCAGCTTTTCGGCAGCTACGCCGGGATACAAAAACATTCAGTACTTC.

CDR3 region: CASRPAGALSYNEQFF. CDR3 sequence (DNA): TGTGCCAGCAGACCAGCGGGGGCCCTCTCCTACAATGAGCAGTTCTTC. The chain recombines TRBV5-4 with TRBJ2-1; 8 positions match TRBD2. V shed 5 bases, J shed 0 bases, and the junction held 7 bases outside the gene matches. The CDR3 runs 16 residues. The germline CDR1 and CDR2 sequences are SGHNT and YYREEE (reference sequence).

CDR3 sequence reads: CASSMDRANTGELFF. CDR3 bases: TGCGCCAGCAGCATGGACAGGGCGAACACCGGGGAGCTGTTTTTT. The chain employs TRBV5-1 and TRBJ2-2; TRBD1 matches at 8 bases. With V trimmed by 4 bases and J by 0 bases, 2 bases remained unmatched. Germline CDR1 SGHRS, CDR2 YFSETQ. The CDR3 sequence is 15 residues long.

The J gene is TRBJ2-5, the V gene TRBV6-1; D possibly corresponds to TRBD2 (6 bases). The CDR3 runs 16 residues. V lost 4 bases and J 1 base, leaving 16 bases between the germline ends. Germline V gives CDR1 MNHNS, CDR2 SASEGT. Here the CDR3 reads CASSASRLVGQETQYF. The CDR3, as DNA: TGTGCCAGCAGTGCGAGCCGACTAGTGGGCCAAGAGACCCAGTACTTC.

The chain uses TRBV6-6 and TRBJ1-1; TRBD1 agrees at 8 bases. Germline V gene data show CDR1 as MNHNY and CDR2 as SVGAGI (reference sequence). The V gene end was trimmed by 6 bases and the J gene end by 1 base; junction bases not matched to a gene: 7. CDR3 size: 15 residues. CDR3 protein: CASSPRDRGNTEAFF. The CDR3 DNA reads TGTGCCAGCAGCCCGAGAGACAGGGGGAACACTGAAGCTTTCTTT.

This chain connects TRBV7-9 to TRBJ2-2; no definite D call. This CDR3 has 12 amino acids. V dropped 4 bases and J dropped 7 bases, with 7 bases sitting between them. Germline-derived CDR1 and CDR2 are SEHNR and FQNEAQ (reference sequence). The CDR3 protein is CASSSQIGELFF. CDR3 in DNA: TGTGCCAGCAGCTCCCAAATCGGGGAGCTGTTTTTT.

The gene calls are TRBV7-9 and TRBJ2-5; 8 positions agree with TRBD2. Germline V lookup: CDR1 SEHNR, CDR2 FQNEAQ (reference sequence). Unmatched junction bases numbered 6, after V lost 5 bases and J lost 1 base. This CDR3 contains 15 residues. CDR3 sequence reads: CASSPRAGVQETQYF. In DNA, the CDR3 is TGTGCCAGCAGCCCCCGAGCGGGAGTCCAAGAGACCCAGTACTTC.

The chain links TRBV18 to TRBJ2-7; D is possibly TRBD1 (5 bases). Germline V gene data show CDR1 as KGHSH and CDR2 as LQKENI. This CDR3 is 15 amino acids long. V was pared by 0 bases and J by 5 bases, with 14 bases between. The CDR3: CASSPPSQGTHEQYF. The CDR3 DNA reads as TGTGCCAGCTCACCACCTTCGCAGGGAACCCACGAGCAGTACTTC.

The chain has TRBV3-1 (or the pseudogene TRBV3-2) and TRBJ2-2; 11 positions agree with TRBD2. CDR3 length: 15 residues. The V segment lost 5 bases and the J segment 6 bases; nucleotides outside the gene matches: 5. CDR1 and CDR2 from the germline V gene are LGHDT and YNNKEL (reference sequence). The CDR3 coding sequence is TGTGCCAGCAGCTTAGCGGGGGGGCGTCCCGGGGAGCTGTTTTTT. This translates into CASSLAGGRPGELFF.

This clone was seen once. CDR3 in DNA: TGTGCCAGCAGGTCAGCGGGAGAGCGCGAGCAGTACTTC. This sequence encodes CASRSAGEREQYF. The chain is built from TRBV6-5 and TRBJ2-7; 8 bases fit TRBD2. Germline CDR1 and CDR2: MNHEY and SVGAGI. This CDR3 spans 13 amino acids. V lost 6 bases to trimming and J lost 6 bases; unmatched junction nucleotides: 7.

The CDR3 DNA reads TGTGCCAGCAGCCCCCTATGGGAGGCAGATACGCAGTATTTT. Translation: CASSPLWEADTQYF. The J gene is TRBJ2-3, the V gene TRBV3-1 (or the pseudogene TRBV3-2), with D possibly matching TRBD2 (6 bases). CDR1 LGHDT and CDR2 YNNKEL come from the germline V gene (reference sequence). The CDR3 consists of 14 residues. V lost 4 bases, J lost 4 bases, and 12 bases lay in between.

The chain carries TRBV2 and TRBJ1-1, with 7 bases lining up with TRBD1. Trimming took 7 bases from V and 5 from J; bases not matched to a gene: 7. Per the germline V gene, CDR1 is SNHLY and CDR2 is FYNNEI. This CDR3 comprises 13 residues. The CDR3 DNA is TGTGCCAGCAACCTACAGGGGCGAACTGAAGCTTTCTTT. Translating gives CASNLQGRTEAFF.

V is TRBV15 and J is TRBJ1-2; D ambiguous. The CDR3 totals 13 residues. V was pared by 0 bases and J by 6 bases, with 8 bases between. CDR1 LNHNV and CDR2 YYDKDF come from the germline V gene (reference sequence). The CDR3 is CATSRDPPDGYTF. DNA for the CDR3: TGTGCCACCAGCAGAGATCCCCCCGATGGCTACACCTTC. Looking up the rest from reference TRBV15 and TRBJ1-2 gives the full variable domain: DAMVIQNPRYQVTQFGKPVTLSCSQTLNHNVMYWYQQKSSQAPKLLFHYYDKDFNNEADTPDNFQSRRPNTSFCFLDIRSPGLGDTAMYLCATSRDPPDGYTFGSGTRLTVV.

The V call is TRBV5-6, the J call TRBJ2-1; 12 bases match TRBD2. The V segment lost 4 bases and the J segment 4 bases; nucleotides outside the gene matches: 15. The CDR3 spans 19 residues. Germline lookup yields CDR1 SGHDT and CDR2 YYEEEE. CDR3 residues: CASSPDRGLAGTLYNEQFF. In DNA, the CDR3 is TGTGCCAGCAGCCCGGACAGGGGACTAGCGGGTACTCTTTACAATGAGCAGTTCTTC.

This clone was detected once. The V and J genes are TRBV10-3 and TRBJ1-2, with D tentatively TRBD1 (5 bases). Trimming removed 5 bases at V and 2 bases at J, with 9 bases between. This CDR3 spans 13 amino acids. Germline values: CDR1 ENHRY, CDR2 SYGVKD. The CDR3 nucleotides read TGTGCCATCAGTTCTACAGGAAACTATGGCTACACCTTC. It yields the protein CAISSTGNYGYTF.

The V and J genes are TRBV5-1 and TRBJ2-3, with 8 bases lining up with TRBD2. This CDR3 has 14 amino acids. CDR1 is SGHRS, CDR2 YFSETQ, per germline. J was trimmed by 3 bases and V by 6 bases; bases with no gene match: 6. The CDR3, as DNA: TGCGCCAGCACGACGGGGGGGCCGACAGATACGCAGTATTTT. Amino acid sequence: CASTTGGPTDTQYF.

The CDR3 nucleotides read TGTGCCTGGAAGGCAAGGACAGGCTATGGCTACACCTTC. It translates to CAWKARTGYGYTF. This chain connects TRBV30 to TRBJ1-2; TRBD1 aligns across 7 bases. The V segment lost 4 bases and the J segment 4 bases; nucleotides outside the gene matches: 6. The CDR3 is 13 residues long. Germline CDR1 reads GTSNPN; CDR2 reads SVGIG (reference sequence).

The rearrangement links TRBV12-3 or TRBV12-4 to TRBJ1-4; TRBD1 matches 7 bases. CDR3 length: 13 amino acids. Trimming at V came to 8 bases and at J to 7 bases, leaving 7 bases not matched to a gene. As DNA, the CDR3 is TGTGCCAGCGGGACAGTCAATTTTGAAAAACTGTTTTTT. Translation gives CASGTVNFEKLFF.

This clone came up once. The rearrangement links TRBV7-2 to TRBJ1-1; TRBD1 might be the D (5 bases). The ends were cut back, 6 bases at V and 0 bases at J, with 17 bases in the middle. The germline gives CDR1 SGHTA, CDR2 FQGNSA. The CDR3 sequence is 16 residues long. The CDR3 loop reads CASSSIAGRMNTEAFF. DNA for the CDR3: TGTGCCAGCAGTTCCATTGCAGGGCGCATGAACACTGAAGCTTTCTTT.

This sequence joins TRBV11-1 and TRBJ1-2, with unresolved D. The germline V and J ends were trimmed by 5 bases and 5 bases, with 21 bases remaining between them. The length of the CDR3 is 16 residues. In germline, CDR1 is SGHAT, CDR2 FQDESV (reference sequence). The CDR3 reads CASSQLIVLRRYGYTF. In nucleotides, the CDR3 is TGTGCCAGCAGCCAACTTATCGTTTTACGGAGGTATGGCTACACCTTC.

This chain connects TRBV5-1 to TRBJ2-7, with D uncertain. In germline, CDR1 is SGHRS, CDR2 YFSETQ. V lost 0 bases to trimming and J lost 3 bases, with 13 bases between them. This CDR3 comprises 15 residues. Here the CDR3 reads CASSLADGAYYEQYF. CDR3 in DNA: TGCGCCAGCAGCTTGGCCGATGGAGCATACTACGAGCAGTACTTC. Full variable domain (rest looked up from reference TRBV5-1 and TRBJ2-7): KAGVTQTPRYLIKTRGQQVTLSCSPISGHRSVSWYQQTPGQGLQFLFEYFSETQRNKGNFPGRFSGRQFSNSRSEMNVSTLELGDSALYLCASSLADGAYYEQYFGPGTRLTVT.

This chain connects TRBV7-9 to TRBJ1-3, with a weak D call TRBD1 (6 bases). Germline V lookup: CDR1 SEHNR, CDR2 FQNEAQ (reference sequence). The V end lost 3 bases, the J end lost 1 base, and 10 bases lay between the germline ends. This CDR3 contains 15 residues. The CDR3, as DNA: TGTGCCAGCAGCTTTTGGCAGGGGTCTGGAAACACCATATATTTT. Residues: CASSFWQGSGNTIYF.

Note on this clone: Different DNA sequences within this sample yield the same CDR3. V and J are TRBV6-5 and TRBJ1-5, with TRBD1 identical over 9 bases. V lost 6 bases, J lost 4 bases, and 4 bases stayed unmatched. Germline CDR1 MNHEY, CDR2 SVGAGI. CDR3 length: 14 residues. The CDR3 loop is CASSRDRGNQPQHF. The CDR3 DNA is TGTGCCAGCAGCCGCGACAGGGGGAATCAGCCCCAGCATTTT.

This chain links TRBV4-3 with TRBJ2-3; D remains unclear. Between the trimmed V and J ends, which lost 0 bases and 0 bases, there was a span of 7 bases. Looked up from germline, CDR1 is LGHNA and CDR2 is YSLEER. This CDR3 is built from 15 residues. CDR3 in amino acids: CASSQDSSSTDTQYF. In nucleotides, the CDR3 is TGCGCCAGCAGCCAAGACAGTTCTAGCACAGATACGCAGTATTTT.

The chain links TRBV5-6 to TRBJ2-7; perhaps TRBD2 as D (7 bases). Germline CDR1 reads SGHDT; CDR2 reads YYEEEE. The CDR3 runs 15 residues. Trimming removed 6 bases from V and 3 bases from J, with 19 bases in between. The CDR3 DNA is TGTGCCAGCACAACGGGGGGCGCGGTGGGCTACGAGCAGTACTTC. Its translation: CASTTGGAVGYEQYF.

This clone was found a few times. This chain uses TRBV19 with TRBJ2-7; TRBD2 matches 11 bases. The CDR3 covers 15 residues. V lost 5 bases to trimming and J lost 2 bases; unmatched junction nucleotides: 5. Germline CDR1 and CDR2: LNHDA and SQIVND (reference sequence). The CDR3 spells CASSLGLADTYEQYF. CDR3 in DNA: TGTGCCAGTAGTTTGGGACTAGCGGACACCTACGAGCAGTACTTC.

This chain connects TRBV4-3 to TRBJ1-4, with D hard to call. CDR1 is LGHNA and CDR2 is YSLEER in the germline V gene. Trimming removed 4 bases from V and 0 bases from J, with 6 bases in between. This CDR3 region has 14 residues. CDR3 region: CASSPRTTNEKLFF. CDR3 nucleotides: TGCGCCAGCAGCCCTCGTACAACTAATGAAAAACTGTTTTTT.

The J gene is TRBJ1-1, the V gene TRBV5-5; D possibly corresponds to TRBD1 (5 bases). The V gene lost 1 base and the J gene lost 3 bases, with 13 bases spanning the gap. CDR1 and CDR2 from the germline V gene are SGHKS and YYEKEE (reference sequence). CDR3 length: 15 amino acids. The CDR3 loop reads CASSLIWGGDTEAFF. As DNA, the CDR3 is TGTGCCAGCAGCTTGATTTGGGGAGGGGACACTGAAGCTTTCTTT.